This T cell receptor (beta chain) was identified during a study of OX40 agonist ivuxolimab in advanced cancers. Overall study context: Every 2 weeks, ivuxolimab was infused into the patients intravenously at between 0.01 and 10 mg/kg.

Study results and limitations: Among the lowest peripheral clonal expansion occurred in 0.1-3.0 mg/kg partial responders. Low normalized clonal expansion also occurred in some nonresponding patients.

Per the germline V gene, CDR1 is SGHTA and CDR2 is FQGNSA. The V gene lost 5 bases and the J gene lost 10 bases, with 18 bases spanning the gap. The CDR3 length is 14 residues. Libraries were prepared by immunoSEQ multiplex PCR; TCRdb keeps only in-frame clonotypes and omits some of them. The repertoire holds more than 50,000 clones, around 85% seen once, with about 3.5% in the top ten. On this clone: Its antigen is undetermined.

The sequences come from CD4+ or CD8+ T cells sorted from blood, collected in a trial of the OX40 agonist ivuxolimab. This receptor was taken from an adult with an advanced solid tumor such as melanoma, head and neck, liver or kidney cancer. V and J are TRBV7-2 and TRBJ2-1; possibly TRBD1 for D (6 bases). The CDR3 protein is CASSADAGAWEQFF. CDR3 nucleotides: TGTGCCAGCAGCGCAGACGCAGGGGCTTGGGAGCAGTTCTTC.